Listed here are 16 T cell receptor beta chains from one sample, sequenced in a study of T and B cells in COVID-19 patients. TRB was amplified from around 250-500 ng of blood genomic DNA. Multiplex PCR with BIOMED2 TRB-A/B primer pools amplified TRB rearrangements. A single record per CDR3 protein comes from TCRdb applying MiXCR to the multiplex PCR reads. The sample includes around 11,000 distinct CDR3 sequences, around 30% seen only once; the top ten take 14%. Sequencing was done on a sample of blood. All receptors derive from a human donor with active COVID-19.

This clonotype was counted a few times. CDR3 amino acids: CASSEGRGRDEQYF. DNA of the CDR3: TGTGCCAGCAGTGAAGGTAGGGGGAGGGACGAGCAGTACTTC. V is TRBV6-1 and J is TRBJ2-7; possible D gene TRBD2, 7 bases. V lost 1 base, J lost 5 bases, and 12 bases lay in between. CDR1 and CDR2 (germline): MNHNS, SASEGT. The CDR3 covers 14 residues.

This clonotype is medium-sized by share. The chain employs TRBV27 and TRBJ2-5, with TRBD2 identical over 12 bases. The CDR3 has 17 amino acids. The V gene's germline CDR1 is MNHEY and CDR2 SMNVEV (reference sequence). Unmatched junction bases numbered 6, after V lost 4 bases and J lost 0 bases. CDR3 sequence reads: CASSSRRLAGDQETQYF. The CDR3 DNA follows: TGTGCCAGCAGTTCGCGACGACTAGCGGGGGACCAAGAGACCCAGTACTTC.

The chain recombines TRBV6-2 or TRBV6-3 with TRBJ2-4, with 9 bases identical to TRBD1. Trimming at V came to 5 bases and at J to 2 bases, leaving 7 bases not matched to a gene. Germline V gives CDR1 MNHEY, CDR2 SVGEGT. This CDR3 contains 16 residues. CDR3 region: CASSAGDRAPKNIQYF. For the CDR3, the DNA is TGTGCCAGCAGTGCGGGGGACAGGGCACCCAAAAACATTCAGTACTTC.

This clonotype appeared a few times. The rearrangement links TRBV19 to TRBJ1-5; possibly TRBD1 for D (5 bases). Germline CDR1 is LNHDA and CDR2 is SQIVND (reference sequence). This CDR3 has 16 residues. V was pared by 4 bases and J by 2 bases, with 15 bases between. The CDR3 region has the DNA TGTGCCAGTAGTAACACCGGGACCTCCGGCAATCAGCCCCAGCATTTT. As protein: CASSNTGTSGNQPQHF.

In DNA form, the CDR3 reads TGTGCCAGTAGTATTTCAGGGGGCAGTGAGACCCAGTACTTC. Translating it yields CASSISGGSETQYF. V usage is TRBV19 and J usage is TRBJ2-5; TRBD1 matches at 8 bases. V shed 3 bases, J shed 5 bases, and the junction held 5 bases outside the gene matches. The CDR3 spans 14 residues. The germline V gene has CDR1 LNHDA and CDR2 SQIVND (reference sequence).

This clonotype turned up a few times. The CDR3 protein is CASSSDLRYGYTF. The CDR3 nucleotides read TGTGCCAGTAGCTCGGACTTACGCTATGGCTACACCTTC. The V gene is TRBV19, the J gene TRBJ1-2, with D unclear. This CDR3 contains 13 residues. The germline V and J ends were trimmed by 6 bases and 4 bases, with 12 bases remaining between them. The germline gives CDR1 LNHDA, CDR2 SQIVND (reference sequence). The full variable domain, completed using reference TRBV19 and TRBJ1-2, is DGGITQSPKYLFRKEGQNVTLSCEQNLNHDAMYWYRQDPGQGLRLIYYSQIVNDFQKGDIAEGYSVSREKKESFPLTVTSAQKNPTAFYLCASSSDLRYGYTFGSGTRLTVV.

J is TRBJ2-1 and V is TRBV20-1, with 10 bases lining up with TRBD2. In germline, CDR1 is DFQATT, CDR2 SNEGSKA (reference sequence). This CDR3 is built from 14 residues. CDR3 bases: TGCAGCGCGAGAGGGCTAGCGGGGGTTGGTGAGCAGTTCTTC. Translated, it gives CSARGLAGVGEQFF.

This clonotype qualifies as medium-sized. Here the CDR3 reads CSASQGAYNSPLHF. Written as DNA, the CDR3 is TGCAGCGCGTCACAGGGAGCCTATAATTCACCCCTCCACTTT. This chain links TRBV29-1 with TRBJ1-6; D is perhaps TRBD1 (6 bases). Germline CDR1 and CDR2: SQVTM and ANQGSEA. V lost 7 bases and J lost 2, with 12 bases in between. CDR3 length equals 14 residues.

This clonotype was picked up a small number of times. This CDR3 reads CASSPDYLQETQYF. CDR3 bases: TGTGCCAGCTCACCGGACTACTTACAAGAGACCCAGTACTTC. V and J are TRBV18 and TRBJ2-5; tentative D call: TRBD2 (6 bases). V was shortened by 3 bases and J by 2 bases, with 10 bases between the two germline ends. This CDR3 has 14 amino acids. Germline V gene data show CDR1 as KGHSH and CDR2 as LQKENI.

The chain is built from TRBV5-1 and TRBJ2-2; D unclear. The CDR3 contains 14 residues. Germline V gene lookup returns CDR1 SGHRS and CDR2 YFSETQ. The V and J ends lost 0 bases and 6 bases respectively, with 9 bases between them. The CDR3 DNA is TGCGCCAGCAGCTTGGGACTTCACGCCGGGGAGCTGTTTTTT. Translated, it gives CASSLGLHAGELFF.

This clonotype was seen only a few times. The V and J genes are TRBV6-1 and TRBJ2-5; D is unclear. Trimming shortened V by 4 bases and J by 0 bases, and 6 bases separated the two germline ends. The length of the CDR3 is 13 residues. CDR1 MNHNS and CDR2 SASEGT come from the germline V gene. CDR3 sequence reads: CASSARYQETQYF. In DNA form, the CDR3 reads TGTGCCAGCAGTGCCCGGTACCAAGAGACCCAGTACTTC.

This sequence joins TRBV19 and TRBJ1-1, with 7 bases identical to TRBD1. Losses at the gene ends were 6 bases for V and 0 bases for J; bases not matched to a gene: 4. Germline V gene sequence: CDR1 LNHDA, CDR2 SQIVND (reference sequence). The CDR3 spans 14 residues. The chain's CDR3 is CASRRQGMNTEAFF. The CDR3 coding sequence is TGTGCCAGTAGACGACAGGGAATGAACACTGAAGCTTTCTTT.

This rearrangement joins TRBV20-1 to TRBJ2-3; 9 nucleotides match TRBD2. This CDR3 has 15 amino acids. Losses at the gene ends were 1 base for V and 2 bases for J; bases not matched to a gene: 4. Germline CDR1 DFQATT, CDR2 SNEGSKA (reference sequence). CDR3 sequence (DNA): TGCAGTGCTAGAGCCCTAGCGGGGAACACAGATACGCAGTATTTT. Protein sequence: CSARALAGNTDTQYF.

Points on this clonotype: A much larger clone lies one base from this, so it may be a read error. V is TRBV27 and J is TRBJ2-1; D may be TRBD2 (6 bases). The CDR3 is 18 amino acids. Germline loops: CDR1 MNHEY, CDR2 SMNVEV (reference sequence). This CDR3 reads CGSSYAPIRGSSYNEQFF. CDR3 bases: TGTGGCAGCAGTTATGCCCCCATACGGGGGAGCTCCTACAATGAGCAGTTCTTC.

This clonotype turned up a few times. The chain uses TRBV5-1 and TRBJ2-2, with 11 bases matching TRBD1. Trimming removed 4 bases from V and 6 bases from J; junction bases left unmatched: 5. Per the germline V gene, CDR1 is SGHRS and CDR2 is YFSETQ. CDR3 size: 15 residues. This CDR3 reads CASSLGQGAAGELFF. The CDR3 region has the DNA TGCGCCAGCAGCCTAGGACAGGGGGCGGCCGGGGAGCTGTTTTTT.

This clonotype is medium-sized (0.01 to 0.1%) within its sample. The CDR3, as DNA: TGCAGCGTTGAAGTGGAGACTAGCGGGGAGTACTTC. Translated, it gives CSVEVETSGEYF. The rearrangement joins TRBV29-1 to TRBJ2-5, with 11 bases lining up with TRBD2. The V and J ends lost 1 base and 12 bases, in that order; junction bases with no gene match: 4. The CDR3 consists of 12 residues. CDR1 and CDR2 from the germline V gene are SQVTM and ANQGSEA.